The 25 T cell receptor beta chains in this list originate from one sample, sequenced in a study of cytomegalovirus exposure and HLA in healthy donors. The PCR contained 60 Vbeta and 13 Jbeta primers. Method: immunoSEQ multiplex PCR; TCRdb's copy keeps in-frame clones and lacks some. This sample has around 200,000 clones, with around three quarters found just once. The sample comprised PBMCs. The receptor source for this set is a man aged 25-40 years in good health and CMV-seronegative.

The chain is built from TRBV9 and TRBJ2-3, with 8 bases that match TRBD2. The CDR3 extends over 17 amino acids. The ends lost 7 bases at V and 6 bases at J; junction bases unmatched: 19. The V gene's germline CDR1 is SGDLS and CDR2 YYNGEE. The CDR3 DNA follows: TGTGCCAGCGTCTCCCTAGATTCCGGGAGGGCCGCGGATACGCAGTATTTT. Translating gives CASVSLDSGRAADTQYF.

This chain uses TRBV15 with TRBJ2-7, with a possible D match to TRBD1 (6 bases). The CDR3 contains 14 residues. The germline V and J ends were trimmed by 3 bases and 4 bases, with 13 bases remaining between them. Looked up from germline, CDR1 is LNHNV and CDR2 is YYDKDF (reference sequence). CDR3 nucleotide sequence: TGTGCCACCAGCAGGTGGACAGAGGAGTACGAGCAGTACTTC. It is translated as CATSRWTEEYEQYF.

This chain's CDR3 is CASSLFMSGGGYTF. CDR3 nucleotide sequence: TGCGCCAGCAGCTTGTTCATGTCGGGAGGAGGCTACACCTTC. The chain combines TRBV5-1 with TRBJ1-2; unclear D gene. This CDR3 has 14 residues. CDR1 is SGHRS, CDR2 YFSETQ, per germline. V shed 1 base and J shed 8 bases, with 15 bases lying between them. Based on the CDR3 plus reference TRBV5-1 and TRBJ1-2, the full variable domain is KAGVTQTPRYLIKTRGQQVTLSCSPISGHRSVSWYQQTPGQGLQFLFEYFSETQRNKGNFPGRFSGRQFSNSRSEMNVSTLELGDSALYLCASSLFMSGGGYTFGSGTRLTVV.

V and J are TRBV4-1 and TRBJ2-2, with TRBD1 matching 7 bases. The CDR3 is made up of 17 amino acids. The V gene's germline CDR1 is MGHRA and CDR2 YSYEKL. V lost 1 base, J lost 4 bases, and 9 bases stayed unmatched. In DNA, the CDR3 is TGCGCCAGCAGCCAAGTAGCTGGACAGGAGGTCACCGGGGAGCTGTTTTTT. This codes for CASSQVAGQEVTGELFF.

Only a few counts were recorded for this clone. The V and J genes are TRBV6-6 and TRBJ1-3, with D unresolved. Germline V gene lookup returns CDR1 MNHNY and CDR2 SVGAGI (reference sequence). The CDR3 loop spans 16 amino acids. V lost 6 bases and J 0 bases, leaving 15 bases between the germline ends. The CDR3 coding sequence is TGTGCCAGCAGGACGAGGCAACCGAGCTCTGGAAACACCATATATTTT. The encoded protein is CASRTRQPSSGNTIYF.

V usage is TRBV10-3 and J usage is TRBJ1-5, with 11 bases that match TRBD1. The CDR3 has 15 residues. V shed 3 bases, J shed 7 bases, and the junction held 5 bases outside the gene matches. The germline V gene encodes CDR1 ENHRY and CDR2 SYGVKD. CDR3 protein: CAISEGQGAGQPQHF. In DNA, the CDR3 is TGTGCCATCAGTGAAGGACAGGGGGCAGGACAGCCCCAGCATTTT.

The chain has TRBV27 and TRBJ2-7, with TRBD1 as a possible D gene (6 bases). Germline CDR1 is MNHEY and CDR2 is SMNVEV (reference sequence). The germline V and J ends were trimmed by 3 bases and 7 bases, with 13 bases remaining between them. This CDR3 has 13 residues. The CDR3 nucleotides read TGTGCCAGCAGTTTCATGGGGGCGAATGAGCAGTACTTC. Encoded protein: CASSFMGANEQYF.

V usage is TRBV4-2 and J usage is TRBJ1-4; 9 nucleotides match TRBD1. The V segment lost 1 base and the J segment 6 bases; nucleotides outside the gene matches: 0. The germline gives CDR1 LGHNA, CDR2 YNFKEQ. The CDR3 spans 14 residues. CDR3 residues: CASSQGDRDEKLFF. The CDR3 DNA reads as TGTGCCAGCAGCCAAGGGGACAGGGATGAAAAACTGTTTTTT.

This clone was counted between two and nine times. The rearrangement joins TRBV6-5 to TRBJ1-4; the D gene is possibly TRBD1 (5 bases). Germline V CDR1 and CDR2: MNHEY, SVGAGI. This CDR3 spans 13 amino acids. V was trimmed by 2 bases and J by 13 bases, leaving 14 bases between them. CDR3 residues: CASSYEAWGGLFF. CDR3 bases: TGTGCCAGCAGTTACGAGGCCTGGGGGGGACTGTTTTTT.

The rearrangement links TRBV25-1 to TRBJ1-2, with D maybe TRBD1 (6 bases). The germline V gene encodes CDR1 MGHDK and CDR2 SYGVNS. The CDR3 is made up of 14 amino acids. V was cut by 5 bases and J by 0 bases, with 10 bases left in between. This chain's CDR3 is CASSPDRTNYGYTF. The CDR3 DNA follows: TGTGCCAGCAGTCCCGACAGGACTAACTATGGCTACACCTTC.

The chain joins TRBV28 to TRBJ2-7; tentative D call: TRBD2 (5 bases). In germline, CDR1 is MDHEN, CDR2 SYDVKM. V shed 3 bases and J shed 1 base, with 10 bases lying between them. This CDR3 contains 14 residues. DNA for the CDR3: TGTGCCAGCAGTTTCGGGTCGGGATCCTACGAGCAGTACTTC. This codes for CASSFGSGSYEQYF.

CDR3 protein: CASSLRENQPQHF. The DNA for the CDR3 is TGTGCCAGCAGCTTGCGGGAAAATCAGCCCCAGCATTTT. The chain links TRBV9 to TRBJ1-5; D remains ambiguous. There are 13 residues in the CDR3. CDR1 SGDLS and CDR2 YYNGEE come from the germline V gene. V lost 4 bases, J lost 4 bases, and 9 bases lay in between. Drawing the rest from reference TRBV9 and TRBJ1-5, the complete variable domain is DSGVTQTPKHLITATGQRVTLRCSPRSGDLSVYWYQQSLDQGLQFLIQYYNGEERAKGNILERFSAQQFPDLHSELNLSSLELGDSALYFCASSLRENQPQHFGDGTRLSIL.

This clone was picked up many times. The V call is TRBV6-1, the J call TRBJ1-5; D is uncertain. Trimming left V 3 bases short and J 3 bases short, with 9 bases between. There are 14 residues in the CDR3. CDR1 is MNHNS, CDR2 SASEGT, per germline. DNA of the CDR3: TGTGCCAGCAGTGACCCGACTTACAATCAGCCCCAGCATTTT. It yields the protein CASSDPTYNQPQHF.

This rearrangement joins TRBV6-1 to TRBJ2-6; perhaps TRBD1 as D (6 bases). The germline V gene has CDR1 MNHNS and CDR2 SASEGT. The germline V and J ends were trimmed by 8 bases and 0 bases, with 8 bases remaining between them. The CDR3 loop spans 14 amino acids. This CDR3 is CASLGGSGANVLTF. The CDR3 nucleotides are TGTGCCAGCTTAGGGGGCTCTGGGGCCAACGTCCTGACTTTC.

The chain combines TRBV27 with TRBJ1-3; TRBD1 matches at 8 bases. The CDR3 has 15 amino acids. Germline lookup yields CDR1 MNHEY and CDR2 SMNVEV (reference sequence). J gave up 4 bases and V 8 bases, and 10 bases lay outside the gene matches. CDR3 nucleotide sequence: TGTGCCAGCGGAATAAAAACAGGGGGAGGAAACACCATATATTTT. Translation gives CASGIKTGGGNTIYF.

The V call is TRBV4-1, the J call TRBJ2-7; TRBD2 aligns across 9 bases. The CDR3 covers 16 residues. Germline assignment: CDR1 MGHRA and CDR2 YSYEKL. Trimming at V came to 1 base and at J to 3 bases, leaving 7 bases not matched to a gene. The CDR3 region has the DNA TGCGCCAGCAGCCAAGGATGGGGCGGGAGGGACTACGAGCAGTACTTC. Protein: CASSQGWGGRDYEQYF.

The chain links TRBV5-4 to TRBJ2-5, with 11 bases lining up with TRBD2. The CDR3 contains 16 residues. J gave up 4 bases and V 4 bases, and 9 bases lay outside the gene matches. Germline CDR1 SGHNT, CDR2 YYREEE (reference sequence). The CDR3 here is CASSPKGLAGGETQYF. In DNA form, the CDR3 reads TGTGCCAGCAGCCCGAAGGGGCTAGCGGGAGGAGAGACCCAGTACTTC.

The V gene is TRBV7-9, the J gene TRBJ2-7; perhaps TRBD1 as D (6 bases). V was shortened by 5 bases and J by 0 bases, with 11 bases between the two germline ends. Germline V lookup: CDR1 SEHNR, CDR2 FQNEAQ (reference sequence). This CDR3 is 14 amino acids long. CDR3 loop: CASSPDSYSYEQYF. The CDR3 region has the DNA TGTGCCAGCAGCCCGGACAGCTACTCCTACGAGCAGTACTTC.

J is TRBJ2-3 and V is TRBV5-1; possibly TRBD1 for D (6 bases). CDR3 length: 17 amino acids. CDR1 is SGHRS and CDR2 is YFSETQ in the germline V gene. Trimming removed 4 bases at V and 5 bases at J, with 23 bases between. CDR3 in DNA: TGCGCCAGCAGCGTCAGGACAGTTGTGGTGCGCGGAGATACGCAGTATTTT. Translation gives CASSVRTVVVRGDTQYF.

The chain employs TRBV9 and TRBJ2-5, with 9 bases identical to TRBD1. The germline V gene has CDR1 SGDLS and CDR2 YYNGEE. V was clipped by 2 bases and J by 3 bases; unmatched bases: 8. The length of the CDR3 is 16 residues. The CDR3 spells CASSVLPGQGKETQYF. Here the CDR3 DNA reads TGTGCCAGCAGCGTCTTACCGGGACAGGGAAAAGAGACCCAGTACTTC.

The chain uses TRBV6-4 and TRBJ2-2, with 11 bases lining up with TRBD2. This CDR3 comprises 16 residues. The trim removed 0 bases at V and 3 bases at J, leaving 0 bases unmatched. Germline V CDR1 and CDR2: MRHNA, SNTAGT. CDR3 protein: CASSDSLAGDTGELFF. DNA of the CDR3: TGTGCCAGCAGTGACTCACTAGCGGGAGACACCGGGGAGCTGTTTTTT.

This chain connects TRBV6-5 to TRBJ2-1; D is ambiguous. The V gene's germline CDR1 is MNHEY and CDR2 SVGAGI. With 0 bases removed from V and 0 bases from J, the gap between germline ends came to 6 bases. This CDR3 has 15 amino acids. In nucleotides, the CDR3 is TGTGCCAGCAGTTACTCTGCCAGCTCCTACAATGAGCAGTTCTTC. Translating it yields CASSYSASSYNEQFF.

Here the CDR3 reads CASSFPPGELFF. In DNA, the CDR3 is TGTGCCAGCAGCTTCCCTCCCGGGGAGCTGTTTTTT. The V gene is TRBV5-4, the J gene TRBJ2-2; D not resolved. In germline, CDR1 is SGHNT, CDR2 YYREEE (reference sequence). CDR3 length: 12 residues. Trimming pared 2 bases from V and 6 bases from J, leaving 5 bases between.

The rearrangement links TRBV11-2 to TRBJ1-3; TRBD1 might be the D (5 bases). Trimming left V 0 bases short and J 0 bases short, with 9 bases between. CDR3 length: 16 amino acids. CDR1 is SGHAT, CDR2 FQNNGV, per germline. This chain's CDR3 is CASSLDGARSGNTIYF. CDR3 sequence (DNA): TGTGCCAGCAGCTTAGATGGGGCGCGCTCTGGAAACACCATATATTTT.

In the case of this clone: One end of the junction does not line up with germline, which may come from a read error. CDR3 sequence: CASPPGHPSFNEQFF. The CDR3 DNA follows: TGTGCCAGCCCACCGGGACACCCATCCTTCAATGAGCAGTTCTTC. The rearrangement joins TRBV2 to TRBJ2-1, with D possibly matching TRBD1 (6 bases). CDR3 length: 15 amino acids. Germline-derived CDR1 and CDR2 are SNHLY and FYNNEI.